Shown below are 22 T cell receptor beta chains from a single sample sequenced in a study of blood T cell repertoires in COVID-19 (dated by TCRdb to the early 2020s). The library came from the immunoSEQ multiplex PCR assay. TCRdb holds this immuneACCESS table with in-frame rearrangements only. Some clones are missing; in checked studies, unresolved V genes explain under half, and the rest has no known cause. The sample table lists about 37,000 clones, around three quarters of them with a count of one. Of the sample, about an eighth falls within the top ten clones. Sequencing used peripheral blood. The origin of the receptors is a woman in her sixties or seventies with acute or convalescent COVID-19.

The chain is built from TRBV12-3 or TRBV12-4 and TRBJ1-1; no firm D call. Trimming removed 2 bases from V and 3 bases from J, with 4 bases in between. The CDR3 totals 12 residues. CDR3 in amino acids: CASSLSYTEAFF. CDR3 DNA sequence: TGTGCCAGCAGTTTATCCTACACTGAAGCTTTCTTT.

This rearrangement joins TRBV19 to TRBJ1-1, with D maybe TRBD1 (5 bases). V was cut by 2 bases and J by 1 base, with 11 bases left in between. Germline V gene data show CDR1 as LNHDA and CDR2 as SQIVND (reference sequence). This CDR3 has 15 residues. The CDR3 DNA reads TGTGCCAGTAGTATAAGGGGCCAGGGGAACACTGAAGCTTTCTTT. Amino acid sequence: CASSIRGQGNTEAFF.

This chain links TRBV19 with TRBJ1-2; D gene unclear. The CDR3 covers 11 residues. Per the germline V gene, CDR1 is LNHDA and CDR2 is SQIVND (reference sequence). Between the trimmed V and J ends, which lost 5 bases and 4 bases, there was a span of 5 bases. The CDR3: CASSFSYGYTF. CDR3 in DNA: TGTGCCAGTAGTTTCAGCTATGGCTACACCTTC.

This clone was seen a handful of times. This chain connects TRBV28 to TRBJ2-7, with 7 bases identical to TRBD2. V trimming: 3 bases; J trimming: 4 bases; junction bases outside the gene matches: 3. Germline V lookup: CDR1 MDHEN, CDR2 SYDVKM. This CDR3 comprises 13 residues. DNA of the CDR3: TGTGCCAGCAGTTTCGCGGGAGTGTACGAGCAGTACTTC. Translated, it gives CASSFAGVYEQYF.

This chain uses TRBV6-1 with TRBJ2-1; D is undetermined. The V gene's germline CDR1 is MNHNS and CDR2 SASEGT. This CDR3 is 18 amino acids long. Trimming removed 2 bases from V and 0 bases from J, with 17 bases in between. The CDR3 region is CASSELAFLESSYNEQFF. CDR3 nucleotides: TGTGCCAGCAGTGAATTGGCTTTTTTGGAGAGCTCCTACAATGAGCAGTTCTTC.

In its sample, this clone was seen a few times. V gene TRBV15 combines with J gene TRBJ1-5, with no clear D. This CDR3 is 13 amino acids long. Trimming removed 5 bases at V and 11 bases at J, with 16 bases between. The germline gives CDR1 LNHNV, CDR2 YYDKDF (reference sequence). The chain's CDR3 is CATSLSVTGTQHF. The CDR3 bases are TGTGCCACCAGCTTGTCCGTAACGGGGACCCAGCATTTT.

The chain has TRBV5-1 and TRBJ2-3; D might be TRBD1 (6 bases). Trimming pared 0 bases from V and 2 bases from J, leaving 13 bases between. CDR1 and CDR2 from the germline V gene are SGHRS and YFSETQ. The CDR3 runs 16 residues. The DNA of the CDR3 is TGCGCCAGCAGCTTGGCCGTCCAGGGGCACACAGATACGCAGTATTTT. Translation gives CASSLAVQGHTDTQYF.

CDR3 amino acids: CASSFTSGYNEQFF. The CDR3, as DNA: TGCGCCAGCAGCTTCACTAGCGGGTACAATGAGCAGTTCTTC. The chain joins TRBV5-1 to TRBJ2-1, with 9 bases fitting TRBD2. The CDR3 is 14 amino acids. Unmatched junction bases numbered 1, after V lost 2 bases and J lost 4 bases. Looked up from germline, CDR1 is SGHRS and CDR2 is YFSETQ.

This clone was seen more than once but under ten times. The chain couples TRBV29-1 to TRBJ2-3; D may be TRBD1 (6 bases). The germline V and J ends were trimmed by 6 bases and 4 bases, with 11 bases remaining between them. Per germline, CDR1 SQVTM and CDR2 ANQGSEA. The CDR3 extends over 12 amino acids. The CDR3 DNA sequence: TGCAGCGTCCGACAGGAGTCAGATACGCAGTATTTT. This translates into CSVRQESDTQYF.

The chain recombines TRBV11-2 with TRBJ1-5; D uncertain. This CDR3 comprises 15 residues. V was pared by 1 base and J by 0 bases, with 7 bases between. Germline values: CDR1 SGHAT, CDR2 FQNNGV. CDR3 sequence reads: CASSLAGYSNQPQHF. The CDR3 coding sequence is TGTGCCAGCAGCTTAGCCGGGTATAGCAATCAGCCCCAGCATTTT.

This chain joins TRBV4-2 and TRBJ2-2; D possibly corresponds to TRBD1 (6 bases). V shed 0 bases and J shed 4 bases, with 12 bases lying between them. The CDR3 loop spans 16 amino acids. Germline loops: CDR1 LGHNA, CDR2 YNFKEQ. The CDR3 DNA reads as TGTGCCAGCAGCCAAGATAACAGGGCGGGCACCGGGGAGCTGTTTTTT. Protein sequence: CASSQDNRAGTGELFF.

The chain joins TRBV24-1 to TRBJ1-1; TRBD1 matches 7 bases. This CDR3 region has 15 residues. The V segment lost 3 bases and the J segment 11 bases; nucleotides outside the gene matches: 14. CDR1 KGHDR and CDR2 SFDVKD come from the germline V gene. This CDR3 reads CATSDRGQTERGAFF. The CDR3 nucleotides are TGTGCCACCAGTGATCGGGGACAGACAGAAAGGGGGGCTTTCTTT.

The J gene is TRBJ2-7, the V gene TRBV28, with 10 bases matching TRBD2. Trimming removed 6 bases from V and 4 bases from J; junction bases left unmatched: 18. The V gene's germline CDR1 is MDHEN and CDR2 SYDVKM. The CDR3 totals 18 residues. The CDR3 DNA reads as TGTGCCAGCAGATATCCCGCCCTTCTAGCGGGAGATAGTTACGAGCAGTACTTC. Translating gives CASRYPALLAGDSYEQYF.

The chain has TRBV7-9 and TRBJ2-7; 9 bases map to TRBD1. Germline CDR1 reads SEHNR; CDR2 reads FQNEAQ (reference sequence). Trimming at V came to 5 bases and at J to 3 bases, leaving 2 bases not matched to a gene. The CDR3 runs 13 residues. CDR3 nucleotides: TGTGCCAGCAGCCACAGGGGGCTCTACGAGCAGTACTTC. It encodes CASSHRGLYEQYF.

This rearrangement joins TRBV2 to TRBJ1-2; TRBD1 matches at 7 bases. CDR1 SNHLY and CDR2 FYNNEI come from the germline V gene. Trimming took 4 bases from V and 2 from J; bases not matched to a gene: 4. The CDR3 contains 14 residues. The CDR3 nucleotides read TGTGCCAGCAGTGGACAGGGAAGGAACTATGGCTACACCTTC. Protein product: CASSGQGRNYGYTF.

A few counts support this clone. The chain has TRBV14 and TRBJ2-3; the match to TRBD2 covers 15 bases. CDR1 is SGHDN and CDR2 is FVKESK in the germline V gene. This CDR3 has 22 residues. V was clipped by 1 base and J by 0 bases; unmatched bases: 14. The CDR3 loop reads CASSQGTWTSGRETESTDTQYF. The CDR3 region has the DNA TGTGCCAGCAGCCAAGGGACCTGGACTAGCGGGAGGGAAACTGAGAGCACAGATACGCAGTATTTT.

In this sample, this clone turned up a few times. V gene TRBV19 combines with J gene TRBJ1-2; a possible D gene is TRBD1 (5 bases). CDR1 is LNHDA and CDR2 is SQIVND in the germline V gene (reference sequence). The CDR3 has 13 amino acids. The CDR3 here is CAARQQDNYGYTF. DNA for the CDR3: TGTGCAGCCCGGCAACAGGATAACTATGGCTACACCTTC.

Written as DNA, the CDR3 is TGTGCCAGCAATGTTCTGGGCCTCCAAGAGACCCAGTACTTC. Amino acid sequence: CASNVLGLQETQYF. The chain links TRBV2 to TRBJ2-5; no definite D call. The CDR3 runs 14 residues. The V end was cut by 7 bases, the J end by 1 base, with 13 bases between. Germline-derived CDR1 and CDR2 are SNHLY and FYNNEI.

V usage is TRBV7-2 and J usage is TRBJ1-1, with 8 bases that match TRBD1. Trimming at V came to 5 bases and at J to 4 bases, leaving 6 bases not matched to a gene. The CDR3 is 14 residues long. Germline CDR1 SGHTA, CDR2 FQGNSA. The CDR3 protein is CASSPTGGATEAFF. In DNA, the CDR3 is TGTGCCAGCAGCCCAACAGGGGGTGCCACTGAAGCTTTCTTT.

CDR3 amino acids: CASRGRQGYEQYF. The CDR3 DNA reads TGTGCCAGCAGGGGGCGGCAGGGCTACGAGCAGTACTTC. The chain has TRBV12-3 or TRBV12-4 and TRBJ2-7, with TRBD1 as a possible D gene (5 bases). V was shortened by 6 bases and J by 3 bases, with 12 bases between the two germline ends. CDR3 length equals 13 residues.

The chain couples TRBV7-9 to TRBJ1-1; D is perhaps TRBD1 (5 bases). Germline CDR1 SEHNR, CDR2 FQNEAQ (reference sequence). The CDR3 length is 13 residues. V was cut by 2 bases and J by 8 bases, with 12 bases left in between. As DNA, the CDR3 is TGTGCCAGCAGCTTATCGGGGGAGGGGGAAGCTTTCTTT. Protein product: CASSLSGEGEAFF.

DNA of the CDR3: TGCAGCGTCCAGGGACAGCTTATATCCGACCGTCCTACAATGAGTGTGAGGCAGTTCTTC. Translation: CSVQGQLISDRPTMSVRQFF. V gene TRBV29-1 combines with J gene TRBJ2-1; 7 bases map to TRBD1. The CDR3 runs 20 residues. V dropped 6 bases and J dropped 12; count of bases not matched to a gene: 35. From germline, CDR1 is SQVTM and CDR2 ANQGSEA.